This record looks at one T cell receptor beta chain sequence and its context. This table comes from immunoSEQ multiplex PCR, and its TCRdb copy is limited to in-frame clones, with some not included. The sample lists approximately 2,000,000 clones, 85% to 95% occurring once. J lost 6 bases, V lost 0 bases, and 4 bases had no gene match. CDR1 is SGHDT, CDR2 YYEEEE, per germline. The CDR3 contains 15 residues. This specimen belongs to a study of shared clonotypes between healthy human individuals. Sequenced material: naive CD4+ T cells from PBMCs. Subset in this sample: CD45RA+ positively selected. J is TRBJ2-3 and V is TRBV5-6; 10 bases fit TRBD2. The receptor was isolated from a young man in good health. Some clones in this sample may be carry-over from other donors' samples. The chain's CDR3 is CASSLAGTSADTQYF. The CDR3 bases are TGTGCCAGCAGCTTGGCGGGGACTAGCGCGGATACGCAGTATTTT.